This TCR beta chain emerged from a study of cytomegalovirus exposure and HLA in healthy donors. On the study more broadly: Counted in an early data release were about 86 million unique TCRs from HLA-typed donors. Notes on the study in general: The majority of TCR sequences were rare, yet some public TCRs appeared in many donors. An ancestry cluster, one associated with Asian ancestry, reportedly showed fewer N-insertions than the 666-donor mean in a later analysis.

On this clone itself: Its matching antigen is unknown.

All the people who gave samples were healthy bone marrow donors. From germline, CDR1 is SGHRS and CDR2 YFSETQ. Trimming cost V 1 base and J 8 bases, with 15 bases left between them. This CDR3 contains 14 residues. In the PCR, 60 Vbeta and 13 Jbeta primers were used. Method: immunoSEQ multiplex PCR; TCRdb's copy keeps in-frame clones and lacks some. The sample consists of about 130,000 clones, about 80% of them appearing once. V is TRBV5-1 and J is TRBJ1-2, with D possibly matching TRBD1 (6 bases). The receptor's source is a woman aged 45-59 years in good health and CMV-seronegative. Sequencing was done on a sample of PBMCs. The CDR3 here is CASSLTKAGVGYTF. The CDR3, as DNA: TGCGCCAGCAGCTTGACTAAGGCAGGGGTGGGCTACACCTTC.